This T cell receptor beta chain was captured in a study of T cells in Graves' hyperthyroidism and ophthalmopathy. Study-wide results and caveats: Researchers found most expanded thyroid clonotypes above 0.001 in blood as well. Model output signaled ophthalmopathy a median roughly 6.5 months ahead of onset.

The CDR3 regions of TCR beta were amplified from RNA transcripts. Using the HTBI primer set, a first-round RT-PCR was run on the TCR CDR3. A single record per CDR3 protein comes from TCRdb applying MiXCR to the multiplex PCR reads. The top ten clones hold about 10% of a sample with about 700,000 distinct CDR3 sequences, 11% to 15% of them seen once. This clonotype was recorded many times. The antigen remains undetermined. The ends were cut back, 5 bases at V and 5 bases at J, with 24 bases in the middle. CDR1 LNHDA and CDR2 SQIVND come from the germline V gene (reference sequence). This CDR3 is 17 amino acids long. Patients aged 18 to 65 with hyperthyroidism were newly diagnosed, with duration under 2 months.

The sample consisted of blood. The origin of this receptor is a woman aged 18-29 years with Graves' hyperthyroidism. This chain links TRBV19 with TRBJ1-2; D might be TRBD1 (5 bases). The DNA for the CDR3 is TGTGCCAGTAGTCCAAGGGAGGGGCGCCGTTGGGAATATGGCTACACCTTC. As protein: CASSPREGRRWEYGYTF.